Below, 2 T cell receptor beta chains from the same sample are listed, as sequenced in a study of spatial heterogeneity in lung cancer. TCRdb processed the 5' RACE reads anew with MiXCR; each CDR3 protein has one entry. Of 20,000 to 25,000 distinct CDR3 sequences listed, just under 7% are singletons. Time point defined: sample taken at primary tumor resection. Extraction of whole RNA from tumor, nontumor lung or frozen PBMC preceded unsorted sequencing. Sample: PBMCs, taken at surgery. The source is a male donor with early-stage non-small cell lung cancer.

This clonotype was picked up a small number of times. The chain couples TRBV9 to TRBJ1-1, with D unresolved. The V end was cut by 4 bases, the J end by 13 bases, with 5 bases between. Germline CDR1 reads SGDLS; CDR2 reads YYNGEE. This CDR3 has 8 residues. CDR3: CASSYLFF. The CDR3 DNA is TGTGCCAGCAGCTACCTTTTCTTT.

The CDR3, as DNA: TGTGCCAGCAGCGCCGGGGCCGGGACCGGGGAGCTGTTTTTT. It translates to CASSAGAGTGELFF. The rearrangement uses TRBV6-5 and TRBJ2-2, with D perhaps being TRBD1 or TRBD2 (5 bases each). Germline CDR1 MNHEY, CDR2 SVGAGI. Trimming removed 6 bases from V and 5 bases from J, with 13 bases in between. The CDR3 extends over 14 amino acids.